This TCR beta chain was profiled in a study of control samples from healthy donors and cancer patients. Clones were read by immunoSEQ multiplex PCR, and TCRdb kept only the in-frame ones, dropping some. Altogether roughly 100,000 clones are present, around 82% being singletons, with the ten largest covering 13%. The V gene lost 3 bases and the J gene lost 5 bases, with 8 bases spanning the gap. Germline CDR1 and CDR2: SEHNR and FQNEAQ (reference sequence). The CDR3 is 12 amino acids. Material: blood. The chain links TRBV7-9 to TRBJ2-7; D is uncertain. The sequence was obtained from a woman between 45 and 65 years old in good health. The CDR3 nucleotides read TGTGCCAGCAGCTTTCTGGTTGACGAGCAGTACTTC. Protein: CASSFLVDEQYF.